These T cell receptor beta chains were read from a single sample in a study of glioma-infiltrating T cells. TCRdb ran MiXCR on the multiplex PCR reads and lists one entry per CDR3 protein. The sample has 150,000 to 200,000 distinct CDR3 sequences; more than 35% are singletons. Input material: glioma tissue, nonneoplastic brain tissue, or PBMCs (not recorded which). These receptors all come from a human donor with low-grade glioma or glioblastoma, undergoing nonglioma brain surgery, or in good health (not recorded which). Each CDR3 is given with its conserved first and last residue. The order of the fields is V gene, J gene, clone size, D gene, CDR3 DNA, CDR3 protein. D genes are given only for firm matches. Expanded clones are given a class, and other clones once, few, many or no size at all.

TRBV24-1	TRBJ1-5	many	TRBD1	TGTGCCACCAGTGATACCGGGACAGGGTTTCAGCCCCAGCATTTT	CATSDTGTGFQPQHF
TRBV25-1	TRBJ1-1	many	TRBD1	TGTGCCAGCAGAGGACAGGGGTTCTTCACTGAAGCTTTCTTT	CASRGQGFFTEAFF
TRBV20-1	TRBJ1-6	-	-	TGCAGTGCTAGGGAGCGCGGGGGTAACGGCTATAATTCACCCCTCCAGTTT	CSARERGGNGYNSPLQF
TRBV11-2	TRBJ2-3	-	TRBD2	TGTGCCAGCAGCGCCCTGACTAGCGGGAGGATGACGGATACGCAGTATTTT	CASSALTSGRMTDTQYF
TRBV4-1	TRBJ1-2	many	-	TGCGCCAGCAGCCAAGACACCGCGGGATATGGCTACACCTTC	CASSQDTAGYGYTF
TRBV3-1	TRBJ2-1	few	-	TGTGCCAGCAGCCAAGAACCCAGCGGCCACAATGAGCAGTTCTTC	CASSQEPSGHNEQFF
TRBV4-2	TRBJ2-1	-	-	TGTGCCAGCAGCCCGGACAGCTTCTCCTACAATGAGCAGTTCTTC	CASSPDSFSYNEQFF
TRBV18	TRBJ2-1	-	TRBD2	TGTGCCAGCTCACCACCAGCGGGAGGTAGAAATGAGCAGTTCTTC	CASSPPAGGRNEQFF
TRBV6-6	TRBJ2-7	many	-	TGTGCCAGCAGTTACTACAGGTCTCTCTACGAGCAGTACTTC	CASSYYRSLYEQYF
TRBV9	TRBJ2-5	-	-	TGTGCCAGCAGCGTTTCTCCGATTCCTAGCGCGAGAGTGGAGACCCAGTACTTC	CASSVSPIPSARVETQYF
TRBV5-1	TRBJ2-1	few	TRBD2	TGCGCCAGCAGCTTGGATCCGGGAGGGAATGAGCAGTTCTTC	CASSLDPGGNEQFF
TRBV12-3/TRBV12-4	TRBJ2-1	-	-	TGTGCCAGCAGTTTACCTCAGGACGAGCAGTTCTTC	CASSLPQDEQFF
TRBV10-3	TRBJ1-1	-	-	TGTGCCATCAGTAAAATTGGGGTCACTGAAGCTTCCTTT	CAISKIGVTEASF
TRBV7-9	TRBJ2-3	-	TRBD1	TGTGCCAGCAGCGAAAAAGGGACAGTGACAGATACGCAGTATTTT	CASSEKGTVTDTQYF
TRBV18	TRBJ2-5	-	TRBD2	TGTGCCAGCTCACCGCCCCGGGGGGGTGCGGAGACCCAGTACTTC	CASSPPRGGAETQYF
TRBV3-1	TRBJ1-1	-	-	TGTGCCAGCAGCCAAGATCCCGTAGAGGGCACTGAAGCTTTCTTT	CASSQDPVEGTEAFF